This TCR beta chain was sequenced in a study of T cells in Graves' hyperthyroidism and ophthalmopathy. Points from the study as a whole: A model of 13 V-J features distinguished ophthalmopathy from stable hyperthyroidism.

Authors of the study amplified TCR beta CDR3 regions from RNA transcripts. HTBI primers drove first-round RT-PCR of the TCR CDR3. TCRdb called the multiplex PCR reads again in MiXCR, with one record for every CDR3 protein. The sample records 450,000 to 650,000 distinct CDR3 sequences, less than 25% being singletons. A word on this clonotype: What it recognizes is unknown.

The CDR3 extends over 14 amino acids. V was clipped by 7 bases and J by 1 base, with 11 bases between them. This receptor was obtained from a man younger than 35 with Graves' hyperthyroidism. The sample taken for sequencing was blood. The V and J genes are TRBV12-3 or TRBV12-4 and TRBJ1-3; D gene unclear. For the CDR3, the DNA is TGTGCCAGCAATGATCAGAGTTCTGGAAACACCATATATTTT. This sequence encodes CASNDQSSGNTIYF.